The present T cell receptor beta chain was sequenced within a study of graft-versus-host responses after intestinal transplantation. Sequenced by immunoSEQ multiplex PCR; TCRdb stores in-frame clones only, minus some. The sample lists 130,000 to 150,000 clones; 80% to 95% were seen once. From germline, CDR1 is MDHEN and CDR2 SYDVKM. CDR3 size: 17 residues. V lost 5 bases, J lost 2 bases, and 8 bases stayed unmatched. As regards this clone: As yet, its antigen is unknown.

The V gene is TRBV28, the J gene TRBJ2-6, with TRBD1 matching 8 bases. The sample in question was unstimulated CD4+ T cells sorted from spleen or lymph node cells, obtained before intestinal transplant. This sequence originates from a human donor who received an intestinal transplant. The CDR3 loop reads CASSERTGFPGANVLTF. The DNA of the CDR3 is TGTGCCAGCAGTGAAAGGACAGGGTTTCCTGGGGCCAACGTCCTGACTTTC.